In this sample, the clone carrying this TCR beta chain turned up a few times. Antigen unknown. The CDR3 loop spans 13 amino acids. The germline CDR1 and CDR2 sequences are MNHEY and SMNVEV (reference sequence). Trimming removed 8 bases at V and 2 bases at J, with 11 bases between. The data stem from a study of human T cells and chemical hapten exposure. Study background: 2% DPC was applied to around 2 cm by around 2 cm of upper inner arm skin for sensitization. Enrolled patients were predominantly female and had alopecia areata, totalis or universalis. Study-wide findings and caveats: Expanded TCRs created a significantly greater count of big CDR3 similarity clusters than controls did.

During construction of the library, unique molecular identifiers were attached to individual cDNA molecules for quantitative, reproducible TCR counting. MiXCR was run by TCRdb on the RACE reads, yielding one entry per CDR3 protein. The table shows some 27,000 distinct CDR3 sequences, with approximately 10% occurring only once. Time point given: patch test 2, 6 weeks after DPC sensitization. Treatment defined: therapeutic diphenylcyclopropenone sensitization with weekly scalp DPC. This TCR was sampled from a man aged 25 to 40 with alopecia areata. Some clones in this sample may be carry-over from other donors' samples. This chain joins TRBV27 and TRBJ2-3; the D gene is possibly TRBD2 (6 bases). The sample was whole blood, taken in connection with sensitization to the hapten diphenylcyclopropenone (DPC). CDR3 sequence (DNA): TGTGCCAGCCGGACTATAAACACAGATACGCAGTATTTT. It encodes CASRTINTDTQYF.